This T cell receptor beta chain was recorded in a study of T cell repertoires in cytomegalovirus infection. Study-level background: Recently identified HLA-C-restricted CMV epitopes were used, and well-studied HLA-B-restricted CMV epitopes were used as well. Public TCR beta signature analysis indicated the presence of both CMV infection and matching HLA type.

On this clonotype: Its antigen is not identified.

Study conclusions and caveats: CMV carriers with the relevant HLA were identified by cumulative public TCR beta family frequency. The response measured ex vivo was dominated by TCR beta clonotypes (HLA-C-restricted and CMV-specific).

MiXCR, applied by TCRdb to the reads, yields one record per CDR3 protein. The sample has about 60,000 distinct CDR3 sequences; 20% to 25% are singletons. This CDR3 has 16 amino acids. The V and J ends lost 8 bases and 1 base respectively, with 20 bases between them. Germline loops: CDR1 SGHVT, CDR2 SQSDAQ. The TCR comes from a human donor in good health (CMV status not recorded). Some clones in this sample may be carry-over from other donors' samples. Source: CD8+ T cells from cultured PBMCs, taken from culture after CMV antigen stimulation. V and J are TRBV7-4 and TRBJ1-2; D may be TRBD1 (6 bases). The CDR3 here is CASSGAPSNVNYGYTF. The DNA of the CDR3 is TGTGCCAGCTCGGGGGCCCCTTCCAACGTTAACTATGGCTACACCTTC. Together with reference TRBV7-4 and TRBJ1-2, the CDR3 gives the full variable domain: GAGVSQSPRYKVAKRGRDVALRCDSISGHVTLYWYRQTLGQGSEVLTYSQSDAQRDKSGRPSGRFSAERPERSVSTLKIQRTEQGDSAVYLCASSGAPSNVNYGYTFGSGTRLTVV.